Listed below are T cell receptor beta chains from one sample, sequenced in a study of blood T cell repertoires in COVID-19. Clones were sequenced by immunoSEQ multiplex PCR, and TCRdb holds only the in-frame ones, with some missing. Of about 140,000 clones listed, 80% to 90% are singletons. Sequencing input: peripheral blood. The receptors derive from a woman aged 80 or over with acute or convalescent COVID-19. Both conserved end residues are part of each CDR3. D genes are given only for firm matches. Size is omitted from some rows. Given values are once, few, many or a class for expanded clones.

v_call	j_call	cdr3_length	clone_size	d_call	cdr3_aa	cdr3_nt
TRBV2	TRBJ1-5	14	.	TRBD1	CASRTDRDGQPQHF	TGTGCCAGCAGGACAGACAGGGATGGTCAGCCCCAGCATTTT
TRBV18	TRBJ2-3	15	.	.	CASSPRQEGTDTQYF	TGTGCCAGCTCACCACGTCAGGAAGGAACAGATACGCAGTATTTT
TRBV5-1	TRBJ2-7	13	.	TRBD1	CASGPGQGYEQYF	TGCGCCAGCGGACCGGGACAGGGCTACGAGCAGTACTTC
TRBV20-1	TRBJ2-3	11	once	.	CSAPLGDTQYF	TGCAGTGCTCCACTAGGGGATACGCAGTATTTT
TRBV6-5	TRBJ1-1	12	.	TRBD1	CASSSGGVEAFF	TGTGCCAGCAGTTCAGGGGGTGTTGAAGCTTTCTTT
TRBV6-1	TRBJ2-3	15	.	TRBD2	CASSELAGVTDTQYF	TGTGCCAGCAGTGAACTGGCGGGGGTGACAGATACGCAGTATTTT
TRBV6-5	TRBJ1-2	15	.	.	CASRVTGQRGYGYTF	TGTGCCAGCAGAGTAACTGGACAGCGAGGCTATGGCTACACCTTC
TRBV10-3	TRBJ2-5	17	.	TRBD2	CAISESGLAGGQETQYF	TGTGCCATCAGTGAGTCTGGACTAGCGGGGGGGCAAGAGACCCAGTACTTC
TRBV5-1	TRBJ1-2	15	once	TRBD1	CASSLDRGDSYGYTF	TGCGCCAGCAGCTTGGACAGGGGCGATAGCTATGGCTACACCTTC
TRBV19	TRBJ1-1	15	few	.	CASSIAEGAGTEAFF	TGTGCCAGTAGTATAGCGGAGGGCGCGGGCACTGAAGCTTTCTTT